Sequencing of this T cell receptor beta chain was carried out in a study of PD-L1 blockade in urothelial cancer. Some clones are missing from TCRdb's copy, which holds only in-frame ones; the method was immunoSEQ multiplex PCR. The sample has roughly 120,000 clones; around 90% are singletons. Time point given: peripheral blood 6 weeks after treatment start. The CDR3 runs to 16 residues. The J segment lost 6 bases and the V segment lost 11 bases, leaving 16 bases of the junction unmatched. The TCR was taken from a man aged 55-75 years with urothelial cancer. J is TRBJ2-1 and V is TRBV23-1, with 10 nucleotides matching TRBD2. TRBV23-1 is reported as an ORF; its role is uncertain. Sequences were derived from PBMCs, sampled around atezolizumab (anti-PD-L1) treatment. The CDR3 sequence is CAAAASGGKSSNEQFF. The CDR3, as DNA: TGCGCCGCAGCGGCTAGCGGGGGAAAGAGTAGCAATGAGCAGTTCTTC.